This T cell receptor beta chain is from a study of long-term antiretroviral therapy in people with HIV. Findings of the study overall: Collection of the blood, which took place between about 2003 and 2017, possibly occurred under older ART regimens.

The run of the v3.0 immunoSEQ assay was at survey level. Sequencing was directed toward about 40,000-55,000 T-cell genomes in each sample. Libraries were prepared by immunoSEQ multiplex PCR; TCRdb keeps only in-frame clonotypes and omits some of them. The sample holds tens of thousands of clones; about 77% are singletons and the top ten take around 4.8%. From germline, CDR1 is MDHEN and CDR2 SYDVKM. CDR3 length: 13 residues. Losses at the gene ends were 2 bases for V and 7 bases for J; bases not matched to a gene: 4. In regard to this clone: What it binds is not known.

The material sequenced was unsorted PBMCs, taken 0.5 years after starting antiretroviral therapy. The chain is built from TRBV28 and TRBJ1-2; the match to TRBD1 covers 7 bases. The clonotype originates from a woman between 35 and 50 years old with HIV. The CDR3 bases are TGTGCCAGCAGTTTAGGGACAGTATCTGGCTACACCTTC. Amino acid sequence: CASSLGTVSGYTF.